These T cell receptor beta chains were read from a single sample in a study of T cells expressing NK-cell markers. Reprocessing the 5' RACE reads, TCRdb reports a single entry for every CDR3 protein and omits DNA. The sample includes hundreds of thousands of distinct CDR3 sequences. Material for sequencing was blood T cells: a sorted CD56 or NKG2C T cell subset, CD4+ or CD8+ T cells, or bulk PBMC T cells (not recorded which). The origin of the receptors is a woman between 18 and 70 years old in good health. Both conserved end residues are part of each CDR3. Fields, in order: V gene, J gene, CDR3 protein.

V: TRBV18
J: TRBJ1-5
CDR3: CASSPSRAEVQPQHF

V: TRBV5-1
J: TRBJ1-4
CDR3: CASSVERANEKLFF

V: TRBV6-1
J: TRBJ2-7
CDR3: CASSTGGLDISYEQYF

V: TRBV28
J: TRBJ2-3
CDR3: CASSPILAGVADTQYF

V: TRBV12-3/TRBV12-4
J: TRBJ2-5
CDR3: CASSPWVGRRETQYF

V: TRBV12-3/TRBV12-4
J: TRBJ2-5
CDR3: CASTQTGAGETQYF

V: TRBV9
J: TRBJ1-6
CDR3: CASSPGSGSPLHF

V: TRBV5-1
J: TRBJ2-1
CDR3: CASIPLPSSDEQFF

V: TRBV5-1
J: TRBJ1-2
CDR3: CAENAGGDGYTF

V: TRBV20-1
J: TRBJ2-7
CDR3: CSASGRDEQYF

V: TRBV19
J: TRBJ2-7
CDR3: CASSISGTGFDEQYF

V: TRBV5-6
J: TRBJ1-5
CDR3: CASSLKQGTQPQHF

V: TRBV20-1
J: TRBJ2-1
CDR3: CSQQRRQYNEQFF

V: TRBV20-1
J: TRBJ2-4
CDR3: CSARILGDWNIQYF

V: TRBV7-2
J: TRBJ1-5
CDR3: CASSERSGQPQHF

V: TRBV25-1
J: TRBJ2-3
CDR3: CASSAKPGQARADTQYF

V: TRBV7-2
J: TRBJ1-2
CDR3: CASSQTGTGALYGYTF

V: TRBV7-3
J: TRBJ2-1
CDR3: CASSPYSGNNEQFF

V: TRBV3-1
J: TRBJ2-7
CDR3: CASSQGSGRPDREQYF

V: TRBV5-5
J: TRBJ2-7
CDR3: CASSSDLTGTGGRGQYF

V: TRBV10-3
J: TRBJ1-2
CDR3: CAISELTANGYTF

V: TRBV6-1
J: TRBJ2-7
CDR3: CASRRTNLQGYEQYF

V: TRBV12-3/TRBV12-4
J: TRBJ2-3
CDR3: CASSISTDTQYF

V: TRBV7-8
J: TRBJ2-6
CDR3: CASSLPQGAGGANVLTF

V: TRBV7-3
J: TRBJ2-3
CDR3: CASSRTSGTDTQYF

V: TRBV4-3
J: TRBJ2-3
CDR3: CASSQEGTSTDTQYF

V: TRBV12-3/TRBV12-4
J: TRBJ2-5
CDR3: CASSFGADETQYF

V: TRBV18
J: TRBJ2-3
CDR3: CASSPPSLASYTQYF

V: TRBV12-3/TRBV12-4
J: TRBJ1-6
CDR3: CASSSPITTYNSPLHF

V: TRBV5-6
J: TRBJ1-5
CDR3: CASSLRQAGMQPQHF

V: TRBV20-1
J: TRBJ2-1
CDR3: CSARERETLNEQFF

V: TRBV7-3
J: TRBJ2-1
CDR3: CASSRGAGGDYNEQFF

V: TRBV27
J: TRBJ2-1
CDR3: CASSRDGVAPEQFF

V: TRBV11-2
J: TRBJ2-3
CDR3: CASSYGDTQYF

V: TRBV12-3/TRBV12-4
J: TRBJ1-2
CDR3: CASTPQGFYGYTF

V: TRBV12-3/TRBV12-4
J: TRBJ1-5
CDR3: CASSAGPGTGSQPQHF

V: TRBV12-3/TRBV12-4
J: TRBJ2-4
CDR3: CASSPGVGHGGLQYF

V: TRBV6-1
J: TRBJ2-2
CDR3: CASSPEAGGVGTGELFF

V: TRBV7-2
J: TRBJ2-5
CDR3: CASSFGVIETQYF

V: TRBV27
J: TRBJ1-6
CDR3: CASSFRGFNSPLHF

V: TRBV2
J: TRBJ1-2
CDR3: CASSGQGANYGYTF

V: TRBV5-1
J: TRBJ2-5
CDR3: CASSFGDRGSQETQYF

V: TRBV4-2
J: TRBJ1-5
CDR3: CASSQGGTGTNQPQHF

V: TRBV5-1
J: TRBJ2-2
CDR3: CASSFTVSPGELFF

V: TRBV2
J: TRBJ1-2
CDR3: CAGSVDRGYGYTF